A single sample is the source of the 7 T cell receptor beta chains below, sequenced in a study of T cells in localized non-small cell lung cancer. Data came from immunoSEQ multiplex PCR; TCRdb stores just in-frame clones and leaves some out. The sample lists fewer than 40,000 clones; about four fifths were seen once. The source material was peripheral blood, sampled before any cancer treatment. The receptors were sampled from a male donor aged 60 or older with stage II squamous cell lung carcinoma.

This sequence joins TRBV2 and TRBJ2-5; D may match TRBD1 or TRBD2 (5 bases each). Germline loops: CDR1 SNHLY, CDR2 FYNNEI. The ends were cut back, 3 bases at V and 4 bases at J, with 15 bases in the middle. CDR3 length: 15 amino acids. The DNA of the CDR3 is TGTGCCAGCAGTGACAGGGCGCGGGTTAGAGAGACCCAGTACTTC. Amino acids: CASSDRARVRETQYF.

The chain employs TRBV10-3 and TRBJ2-1; 11 bases are a match to TRBD2. J lost 2 bases, V lost 4 bases, and 7 bases had no gene match. The V gene's germline CDR1 is ENHRY and CDR2 SYGVKD. This CDR3 spans 17 amino acids. Written as DNA, the CDR3 is TGTGCCATCAGTGGGCTAGCGGGAGGCCCGACCTACAATGAGCAGTTCTTC. This encodes CAISGLAGGPTYNEQFF.

The CDR3 nucleotides are TGTGCCAGCAGTGGGCAGGGGGTATCGGCCGGGGAGCTGTTTTTT. Amino acids: CASSGQGVSAGELFF. The chain has TRBV7-9 and TRBJ2-2; 7 bases align to TRBD1. The germline V gene encodes CDR1 SEHNR and CDR2 FQNEAQ (reference sequence). The CDR3 is 15 amino acids. J gave up 6 bases and V 6 bases, and 10 bases lay outside the gene matches.

The gene calls are TRBV6-9 and TRBJ2-7; D perhaps matches TRBD1 (6 bases). Germline CDR1 is MNHGY and CDR2 is SVAAGI. Trimming took off 3 bases at V and 3 bases at J, with 12 bases between the two ends. CDR3 length equals 14 residues. The CDR3 region is CASSYPGQSYEQYF. For the CDR3, the DNA is TGTGCCAGCAGTTACCCCGGACAGAGCTACGAGCAGTACTTC.

V is TRBV28 and J is TRBJ2-3; 10 bases match TRBD2. The V gene end was trimmed by 6 bases and the J gene end by 4 bases; junction bases not matched to a gene: 7. The germline V gene has CDR1 MDHEN and CDR2 SYDVKM. The CDR3 covers 15 residues. The CDR3 region is CASSKAGGPADTQYF. For the CDR3, the DNA is TGTGCCAGCAGCAAAGCGGGAGGGCCGGCAGATACGCAGTATTTT.

J is TRBJ2-7 and V is TRBV4-1; D ambiguous. The CDR3 has 14 amino acids. Per the germline V gene, CDR1 is MGHRA and CDR2 is YSYEKL. V was trimmed by 1 base and J by 3 bases, leaving 10 bases between them. The CDR3 DNA sequence: TGCGCCAGCAGCCAAGGCGTGGCCAGCTACGAGCAGTACTTC. Its protein product is CASSQGVASYEQYF.

The rearrangement uses TRBV25-1 and TRBJ2-1, with D uncertain. This CDR3 spans 13 amino acids. CDR1 and CDR2 (germline): MGHDK, SYGVNS. The ends were cut back, 3 bases at V and 4 bases at J, with 7 bases in the middle. CDR3: CASSDRTYNEQFF. Here the CDR3 DNA reads TGTGCCAGCAGTGATAGGACGTACAATGAGCAGTTCTTC.